This TCR beta chain was recorded in a study of blood T cell repertoires in COVID-19. Turning to the study itself: The cDNA or gDNA used as material had been derived from T cells, B-cell-depleted T cells, or PBMCs.

Measured with immunoSEQ multiplex PCR; TCRdb has only the in-frame clones, and not every one. The data contain some 180,000 clones, 84% of them singletons. This CDR3 comprises 14 residues. Germline V gene sequence: CDR1 LNHDA, CDR2 SQIVND (reference sequence). Trimming removed 4 bases from V and 3 bases from J, with 12 bases in between. Seattle-derived patients entered the study during active infection and were followed longitudinally. The sequence was obtained from an elderly woman with COVID-19, enrolled during active disease. Material for sequencing was peripheral blood. The chain couples TRBV19 to TRBJ1-2; D ambiguous. CDR3 residues: CASSKASRDYGYTF. CDR3 nucleotides: TGTGCCAGTAGTAAAGCCTCACGGGACTATGGCTACACCTTC.